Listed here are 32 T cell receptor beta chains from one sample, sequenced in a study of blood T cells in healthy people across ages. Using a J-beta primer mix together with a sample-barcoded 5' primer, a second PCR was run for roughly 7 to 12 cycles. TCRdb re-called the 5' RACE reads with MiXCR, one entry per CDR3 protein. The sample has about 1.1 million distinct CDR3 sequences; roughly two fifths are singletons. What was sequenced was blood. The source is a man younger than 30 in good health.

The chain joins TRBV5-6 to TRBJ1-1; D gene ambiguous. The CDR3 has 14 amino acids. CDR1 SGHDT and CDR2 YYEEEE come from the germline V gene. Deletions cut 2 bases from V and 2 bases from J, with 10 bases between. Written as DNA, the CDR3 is TGTGCCAGCAGCTTACCCCCGGTAAACACTGAAGCTTTCTTT. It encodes CASSLPPVNTEAFF.

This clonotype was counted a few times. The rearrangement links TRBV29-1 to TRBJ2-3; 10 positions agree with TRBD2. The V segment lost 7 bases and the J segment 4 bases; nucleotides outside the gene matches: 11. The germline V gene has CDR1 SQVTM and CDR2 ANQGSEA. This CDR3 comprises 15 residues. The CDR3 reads CSASQERGGADTQYF. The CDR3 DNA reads TGCAGCGCTTCCCAGGAGCGGGGGGGCGCAGATACGCAGTATTTT.

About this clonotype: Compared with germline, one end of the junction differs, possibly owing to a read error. CDR3 protein: CVSSGAAGYTF. The CDR3 DNA follows: TGTGTCAGCAGTGGAGCGGCTGGCTACACCTTC. V gene TRBV27 combines with J gene TRBJ1-2, with D unresolved. The germline V gene has CDR1 MNHEY and CDR2 SMNVEV (reference sequence). The CDR3 spans 11 residues.

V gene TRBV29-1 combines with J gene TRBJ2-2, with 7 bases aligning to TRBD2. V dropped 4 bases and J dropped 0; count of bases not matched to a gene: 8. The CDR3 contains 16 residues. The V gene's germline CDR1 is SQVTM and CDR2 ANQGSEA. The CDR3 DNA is TGCAGCGTTGTATTCGGGGAGGGCCCGAACACCGGGGAGCTGTTTTTT. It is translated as CSVVFGEGPNTGELFF.

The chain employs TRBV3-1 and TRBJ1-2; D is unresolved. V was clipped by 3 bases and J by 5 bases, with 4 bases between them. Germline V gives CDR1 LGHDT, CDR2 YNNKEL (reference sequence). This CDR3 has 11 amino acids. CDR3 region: CASSHPYGYTF. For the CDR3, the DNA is TGTGCCAGCAGCCACCCTTATGGCTACACCTTC.

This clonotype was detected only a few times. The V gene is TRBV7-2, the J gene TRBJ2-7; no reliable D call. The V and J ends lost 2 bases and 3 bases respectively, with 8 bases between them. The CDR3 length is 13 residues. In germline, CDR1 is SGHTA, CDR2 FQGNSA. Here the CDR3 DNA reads TGTGCCAGCAGCTTAAGTATAATCTACGAGCAGTACTTC. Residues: CASSLSIIYEQYF.

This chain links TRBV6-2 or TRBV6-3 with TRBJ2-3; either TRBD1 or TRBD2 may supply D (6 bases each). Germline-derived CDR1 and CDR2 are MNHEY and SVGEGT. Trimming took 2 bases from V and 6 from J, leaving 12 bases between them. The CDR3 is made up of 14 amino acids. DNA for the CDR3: TGTGCCAGCAGTTACGTGGGGGGCATGGATACGCAGTATTTT. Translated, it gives CASSYVGGMDTQYF.

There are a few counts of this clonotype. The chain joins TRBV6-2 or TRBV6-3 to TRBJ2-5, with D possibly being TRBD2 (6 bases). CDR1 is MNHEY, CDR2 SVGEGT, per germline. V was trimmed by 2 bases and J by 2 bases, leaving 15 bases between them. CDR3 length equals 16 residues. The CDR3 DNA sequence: TGTGCCAGCAGTTACGCCCGTACTAGCCATCAAGAGACCCAGTACTTC. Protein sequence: CASSYARTSHQETQYF.

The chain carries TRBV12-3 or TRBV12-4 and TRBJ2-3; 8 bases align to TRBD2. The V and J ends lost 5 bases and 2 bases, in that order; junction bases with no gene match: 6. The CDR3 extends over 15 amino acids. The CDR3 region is CASSGRGDITDTQYF. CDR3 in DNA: TGTGCCAGCAGTGGGCGGGGGGATATCACAGATACGCAGTATTTT.

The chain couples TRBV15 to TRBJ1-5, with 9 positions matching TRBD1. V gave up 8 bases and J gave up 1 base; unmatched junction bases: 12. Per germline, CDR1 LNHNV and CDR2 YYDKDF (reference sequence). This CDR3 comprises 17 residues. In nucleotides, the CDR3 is TGTGCCACCGAGGGGACAGGGTCGGCTTTAAGCAATCAGCCCCAGCATTTT. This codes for CATEGTGSALSNQPQHF.

In DNA, the CDR3 is TGCGCCAGCAGCCAATTGACAGGGAACACCGGGGAGCTGTTTTTT. This codes for CASSQLTGNTGELFF. The chain employs TRBV4-3 and TRBJ2-2, with D possibly being TRBD1 (6 bases). Trimming stripped 2 bases from V and 1 base from J, with 8 bases between. This CDR3 is 15 amino acids long. CDR1 is LGHNA, CDR2 YSLEER, per germline.

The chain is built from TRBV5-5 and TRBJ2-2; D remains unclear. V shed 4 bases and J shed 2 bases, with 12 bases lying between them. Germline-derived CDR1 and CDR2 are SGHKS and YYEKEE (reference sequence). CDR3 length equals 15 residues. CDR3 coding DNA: TGTGCCAGCAGCAATTCCCCCACCAACACCGGGGAGCTGTTTTTT. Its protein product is CASSNSPTNTGELFF.

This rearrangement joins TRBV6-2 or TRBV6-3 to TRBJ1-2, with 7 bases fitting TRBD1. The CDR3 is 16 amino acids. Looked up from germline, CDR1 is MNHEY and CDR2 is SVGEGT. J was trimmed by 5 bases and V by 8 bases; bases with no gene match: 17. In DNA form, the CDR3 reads TGTGCCAGCTCGAAAGGATCGCAGGGGGTGAATTATGGCTACACCTTC. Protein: CASSKGSQGVNYGYTF.

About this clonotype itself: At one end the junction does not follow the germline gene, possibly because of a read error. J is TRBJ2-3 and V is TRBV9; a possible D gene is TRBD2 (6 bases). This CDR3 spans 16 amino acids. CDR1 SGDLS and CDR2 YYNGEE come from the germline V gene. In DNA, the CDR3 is TGTGCCGGCAGCCCCGGGACTCCGGTCCCCACAGATACGCAGTATTTT. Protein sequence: CAGSPGTPVPTDTQYF.

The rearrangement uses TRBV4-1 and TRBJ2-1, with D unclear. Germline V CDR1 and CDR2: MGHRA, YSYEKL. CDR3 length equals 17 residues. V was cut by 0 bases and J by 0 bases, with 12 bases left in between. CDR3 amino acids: CASSQDAGGHSYNEQFF. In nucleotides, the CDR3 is TGCGCCAGCAGCCAAGATGCCGGCGGCCACTCCTACAATGAGCAGTTCTTC.

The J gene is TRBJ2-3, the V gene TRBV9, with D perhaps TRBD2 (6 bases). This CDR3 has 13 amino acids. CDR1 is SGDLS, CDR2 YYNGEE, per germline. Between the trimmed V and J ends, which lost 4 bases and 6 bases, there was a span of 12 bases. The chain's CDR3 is CASSPGVPDTQYF. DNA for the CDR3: TGTGCCAGCAGCCCGGGGGTTCCGGATACGCAGTATTTT.

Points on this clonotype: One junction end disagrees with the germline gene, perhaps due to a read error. As DNA, the CDR3 is TGTGTCAGCAGTGAACTGGAGAACACTGAAGCTTTCTTT. This translates into CVSSELENTEAFF. This rearrangement joins TRBV2 to TRBJ1-1; D gene ambiguous. The CDR3 has 13 residues. CDR1 and CDR2 (germline): SNHLY, FYNNEI.

CDR3 residues: CASSLDHRFYEAFF. The CDR3 DNA reads TGTGCCAGCAGCTTAGATCACAGGTTCTATGAAGCTTTCTTT. The V call is TRBV7-2, the J call TRBJ1-1, with a possible D match to TRBD1 (5 bases). This CDR3 region has 14 residues. Germline V gene lookup returns CDR1 SGHTA and CDR2 FQGNSA. The V and J ends lost 1 base and 7 bases respectively, with 13 bases between them. The whole variable domain, filled in from reference TRBV7-2 and TRBJ1-1, reads GAGVSQSPSNKVTEKGKDVELRCDPISGHTALYWYRQSLGQGLEFLIYFQGNSAPDKSGLPSDRFSAERTGGSVSTLTIQRTQQEDSAVYLCASSLDHRFYEAFFGQGTRLTVV.

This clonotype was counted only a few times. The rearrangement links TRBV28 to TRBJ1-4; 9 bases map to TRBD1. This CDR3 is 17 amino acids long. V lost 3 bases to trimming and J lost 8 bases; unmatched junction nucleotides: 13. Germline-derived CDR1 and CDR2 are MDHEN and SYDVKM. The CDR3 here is CASSFRTGGEEREKLFF. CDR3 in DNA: TGTGCCAGCAGTTTCAGAACAGGGGGCGAGGAAAGGGAAAAACTGTTTTTT.

CDR3 in DNA: TGTGCCAGCAGCCAAGTACCACTAGCGGGGGACGCAGATACGCAGTATTTT. The encoded protein is CASSQVPLAGDADTQYF. J is TRBJ2-3 and V is TRBV4-2, with 11 positions matching TRBD2. Germline V CDR1 and CDR2: LGHNA, YNFKEQ. CDR3 length: 17 residues. J was trimmed by 4 bases and V by 1 base; bases with no gene match: 7.

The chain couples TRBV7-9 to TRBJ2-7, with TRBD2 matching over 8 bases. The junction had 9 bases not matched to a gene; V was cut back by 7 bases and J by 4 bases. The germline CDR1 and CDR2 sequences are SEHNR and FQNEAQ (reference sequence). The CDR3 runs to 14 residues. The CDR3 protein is CASTPPGLEYEQYF. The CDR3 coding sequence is TGTGCCAGCACCCCACCGGGACTAGAGTACGAGCAGTACTTC.

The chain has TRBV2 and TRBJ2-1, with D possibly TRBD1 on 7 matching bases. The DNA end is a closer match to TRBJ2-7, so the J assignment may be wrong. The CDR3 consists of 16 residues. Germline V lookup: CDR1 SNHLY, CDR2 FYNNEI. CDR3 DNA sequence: TGTGCCAGCAGTGAAGCAGGAGGGGGCAGGTACAATGAGCAGTACTTC. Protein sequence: CASSEAGGGRYNEQYF.

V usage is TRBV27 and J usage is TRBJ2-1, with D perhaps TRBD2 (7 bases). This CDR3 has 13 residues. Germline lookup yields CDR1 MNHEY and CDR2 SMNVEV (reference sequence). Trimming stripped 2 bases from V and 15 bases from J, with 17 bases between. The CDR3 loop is CASSLRGKGLWFF. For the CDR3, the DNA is TGTGCCAGCAGTTTAAGGGGGAAGGGACTATGGTTCTTC.

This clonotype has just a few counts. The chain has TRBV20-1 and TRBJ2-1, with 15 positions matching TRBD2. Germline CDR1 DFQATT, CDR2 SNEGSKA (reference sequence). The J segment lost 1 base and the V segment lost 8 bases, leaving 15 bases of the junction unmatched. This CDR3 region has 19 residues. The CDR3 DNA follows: TGCAGTTCGACGTCGGGACTAGCGGGGGGTTGGGGGTCCTACAATGAGCAGTTCTTC. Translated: CSSTSGLAGGWGSYNEQFF.

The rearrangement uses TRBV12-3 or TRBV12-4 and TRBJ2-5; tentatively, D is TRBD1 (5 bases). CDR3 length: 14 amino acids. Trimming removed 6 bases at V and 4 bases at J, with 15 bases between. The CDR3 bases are TGTGCCAGCAGAACCTCGGGTCAGGGAGAGACCCAGTACTTC. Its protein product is CASRTSGQGETQYF.

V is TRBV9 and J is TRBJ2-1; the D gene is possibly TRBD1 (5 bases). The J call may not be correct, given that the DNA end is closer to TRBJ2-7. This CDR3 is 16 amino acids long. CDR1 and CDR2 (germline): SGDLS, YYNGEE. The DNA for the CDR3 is TGTGCCAGCAGCGTCGGACACGCTTCACAGAACAATGAGCAGTACTTC. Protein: CASSVGHASQNNEQYF.

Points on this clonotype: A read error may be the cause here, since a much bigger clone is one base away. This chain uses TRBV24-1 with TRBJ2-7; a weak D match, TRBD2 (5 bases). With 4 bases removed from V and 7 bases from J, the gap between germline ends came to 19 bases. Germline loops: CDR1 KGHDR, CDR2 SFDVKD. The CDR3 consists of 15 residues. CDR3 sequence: CATSDQNGLINEQYF. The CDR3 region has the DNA TGTGCCACCAGTGACCAAAATGGACTCATTAATGAGCAGTACTTC.

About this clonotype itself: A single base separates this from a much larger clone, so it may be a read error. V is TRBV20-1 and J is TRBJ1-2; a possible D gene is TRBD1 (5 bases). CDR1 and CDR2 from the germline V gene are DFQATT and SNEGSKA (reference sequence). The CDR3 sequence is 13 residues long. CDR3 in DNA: TGCAGTACTAGTTTTGGGGCGGTTTATGGCTACACCTTC. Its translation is CSTSFGAVYGYTF.

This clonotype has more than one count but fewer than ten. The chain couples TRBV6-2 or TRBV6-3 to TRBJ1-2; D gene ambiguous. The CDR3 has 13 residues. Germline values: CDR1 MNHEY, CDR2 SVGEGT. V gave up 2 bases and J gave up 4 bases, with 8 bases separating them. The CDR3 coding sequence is TGTGCCAGCAGTTACGGCTTATCCTATGGCTACACCTTC. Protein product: CASSYGLSYGYTF.

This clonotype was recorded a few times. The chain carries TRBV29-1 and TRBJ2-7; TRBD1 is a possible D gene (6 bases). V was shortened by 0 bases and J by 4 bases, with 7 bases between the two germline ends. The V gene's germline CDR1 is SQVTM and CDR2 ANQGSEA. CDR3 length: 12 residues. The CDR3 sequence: CSVEEQGYEQYF. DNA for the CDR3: TGCAGCGTTGAAGAACAGGGTTACGAGCAGTACTTC.

DNA of the CDR3: TGTGCCAGTAGTTTCGACGCTCAGCCCCAGCATTTT. This translates into CASSFDAQPQHF. This chain uses TRBV19 with TRBJ1-5; unclear D gene. V was clipped by 5 bases and J by 6 bases, with 8 bases between them. The CDR3 is 12 amino acids. The germline V gene has CDR1 LNHDA and CDR2 SQIVND (reference sequence).

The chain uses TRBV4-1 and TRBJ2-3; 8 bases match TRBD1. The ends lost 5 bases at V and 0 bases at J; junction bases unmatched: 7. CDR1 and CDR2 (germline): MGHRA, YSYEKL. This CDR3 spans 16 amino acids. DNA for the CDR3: TGCGCCAGCAGCTCTATGACAGGGGCGAGCACAGATACGCAGTATTTT. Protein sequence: CASSSMTGASTDTQYF.